This paragraph covers one TCR beta chain sequence. Its specificity is not known. Use of 60 Vbeta and 13 Jbeta primers characterized the PCR. The assay was immunoSEQ multiplex PCR, and TCRdb's table has in-frame clones only and misses some. The data hold roughly 230,000 clones, with around 80% observed a single time. The data were taken from a study of cytomegalovirus exposure and HLA in healthy donors. Overall study results and limits: An observed cluster of highly shared sequence variants was recorded as a likely sequencing artifact.

All the people who gave samples were healthy bone marrow donors. Germline CDR1 is WNHNN and CDR2 is SYGVQD (reference sequence). The length of the CDR3 is 15 residues. The sequencing input was PBMCs. This chain connects TRBV10-1 to TRBJ2-5, with D possibly TRBD2 on 7 matching bases. The assigned J gene may be wrong: the sequence end matches TRBJ2-7 better. The receptor comes from a boy younger than 18 in good health and CMV-seronegative. CDR3 nucleotides: TGCGCCAGCAGTGAGGTTCGGGGGGCCTCCTACGAGCAGTACTTC. Translating gives CASSEVRGASYEQYF.